Listed below are T cell receptor beta chains from one sample, sequenced in a study of blood T cell repertoires in COVID-19. Using immunoSEQ multiplex PCR, the repertoire was profiled, and TCRdb retains in-frame clones only, with some absent. The table includes roughly 100,000 clones, around 86% detected once. Sequencing was carried out using peripheral blood. The receptors here all came from a man in his forties or fifties with active or convalescent COVID-19. Each CDR3 is given with its conserved first and last residue. A D gene is named only where the DNA matches it firmly. The size entry is marked missing in some rows and otherwise reads once, few, many or a size class.

TRBV9,NA,13,NA,TRBJ1-1,TGTGCCAGCAGCGTAGGGTGGACTACTGAAGCTTTCTTT,CASSVGWTTEAFF
TRBV6-5,NA,13,TRBD1,TRBJ1-2,TGTGCCAGCAGTACGACAGGGAGAGGGGGCTACACCTTC,CASSTTGRGGYTF
TRBV27,NA,16,NA,TRBJ2-6,TGTGCCAGCAGTTCCGGCAGGGACTCTGGGGCCAACGTCCTGACTTTC,CASSSGRDSGANVLTF
TRBV28,NA,15,TRBD1,TRBJ2-2,TGTGCCAGCAGTTCCCAGGGGGCGTACACCGGGGAGCTGTTTTTT,CASSSQGAYTGELFF
TRBV9,NA,15,NA,TRBJ1-1,TGTGCCAGCGGATCAGGAGGGGCGGCGAACACTGAAGCTTTCTTT,CASGSGGAANTEAFF
TRBV5-4,NA,13,NA,TRBJ1-3,TGTGCCAGCAGCTTTCGGGGTGGAAACACCATATATTTT,CASSFRGGNTIYF
TRBV10-1,NA,13,TRBD1,TRBJ2-2,TGCGCCAGCAGTGGACAGGGAGTCGGGGAGCTGTTTTTT,CASSGQGVGELFF
TRBV7-8,NA,13,NA,TRBJ1-2,TGTGCCAGCAGCTTAGGGAACAGTTATGGCTACACCTTC,CASSLGNSYGYTF
TRBV5-1,few,17,TRBD1,TRBJ1-4,TGCGCCAGCAGATCGACAGGGACCACCTCAACTAATGAAAAACTGTTTTTT,CASRSTGTTSTNEKLFF
TRBV5-4,NA,16,TRBD2,TRBJ2-1,TGTGCCAGCAGCCCGGGAGGGAGGAGCTCCTACAATGAGCAGTTCTTC,CASSPGGRSSYNEQFF
TRBV11-3,NA,15,TRBD2,TRBJ2-3,TGTGCCAGCAGCTCTGGGTCTAGCGGGCCAGATACGCAGTATTTT,CASSSGSSGPDTQYF
TRBV28,NA,11,NA,TRBJ1-2,TGTGCCAGCAGTTCTCAGGCTGGCTACACCTTC,CASSSQAGYTF
TRBV4-2,NA,16,TRBD2,TRBJ2-1,TGTGCCAGCAGCCAAGAGGGGACTAGCGGTAACAATGAGCAGTTCTTC,CASSQEGTSGNNEQFF
TRBV28,once,15,TRBD1,TRBJ1-5,TGTGCCAGCAGCCCCCCCCAGGGGGGCTATCAGCCCCAGCATTTT,CASSPPQGGYQPQHF
TRBV28,NA,16,NA,TRBJ1-6,TGTGCCAGCAGTTCAATAGTTAGAGGCTATAATTCACCCCTCCACTTT,CASSSIVRGYNSPLHF
TRBV4-3,NA,15,TRBD1,TRBJ1-4,TGCGCCAGCAGCCAAGACCCAGGGGGAGATGAAAAACTGTTTTTT,CASSQDPGGDEKLFF
TRBV5-6,NA,17,TRBD1,TRBJ1-2,TGTGCCAGCAGCTTGGGGGAGACAGGGGGCTACGGCTATGGCTACACCTTC,CASSLGETGGYGYGYTF
TRBV30,NA,16,NA,TRBJ1-6,TGTGCCTGGAGTGTATCCCCCGGGCGGGGAAATTCACCCCTCCACTTT,CAWSVSPGRGNSPLHF
TRBV28,NA,13,NA,TRBJ1-4,TGTGCCAGCTCATTACGGGACACCGAAAAACTGTTTTTT,CASSLRDTEKLFF
TRBV7-2,NA,14,NA,TRBJ1-1,TGTGCCAGCAGCCCCCCGGGGGGCCCAGGTGAAGCTTTCTTT,CASSPPGGPGEAFF
TRBV10-3,once,16,NA,TRBJ2-2,TGTGCCATCAGTGTTGACAAAAACGACAACACCGGGGAGCTGTTTTTT,CAISVDKNDNTGELFF
TRBV18,NA,16,NA,TRBJ1-3,TGTGCCAGCTCACCACCGAACATGCTCTCTGGAAACACCATATATTTT,CASSPPNMLSGNTIYF
TRBV11-2,NA,15,TRBD2,TRBJ2-1,TGTGCCAGCAGCCCCATAGCGGGTTCCTACAATGAGCAGTTCTTC,CASSPIAGSYNEQFF
TRBV11-2,NA,16,NA,TRBJ2-6,TGTGCCAGCAGCATCGGACACATCTCTGGGGCCAACGTCCTGACTTTC,CASSIGHISGANVLTF
TRBV10-3,NA,16,TRBD1,TRBJ2-1,TGTGCCATCAGTGAGCCGGACAGGGGGCTCTACAATGAGCAGTTCTTC,CAISEPDRGLYNEQFF
TRBV28,NA,13,NA,TRBJ2-5,TGTGCCAGCAGTGGGGGAGGCCAAGAGACCCAGTACTTC,CASSGGGQETQYF
TRBV15,NA,17,TRBD2,TRBJ2-1,TGTGCCACCAGCAGAGATAGAGCGGGGGGCTTCTACAATGAGCAGTTCTTC,CATSRDRAGGFYNEQFF
TRBV4-3,NA,16,NA,TRBJ2-2,TGCGCCAGCAGCCCAACGCCCGGGGTGGGCACCGGGGAGCTGTTTTTT,CASSPTPGVGTGELFF
TRBV4-1,NA,14,NA,TRBJ1-2,TGCGCCAGCAGCCAAGATGTCTCAGTCTATGGCTACACCTTC,CASSQDVSVYGYTF
TRBV7-9,NA,14,TRBD1,TRBJ1-2,TGTGCCAGCAGCTTAGTGGGGACAGCCTATGGCTACACCTTC,CASSLVGTAYGYTF
TRBV28,NA,15,NA,TRBJ1-1,TGTGCCAGCAGGGGGGCCCCGCCCATGGACACTGAAGCTTTCTTT,CASRGAPPMDTEAFF
TRBV5-6,NA,16,NA,TRBJ2-5,TGTGCCAGCAGCTTGGAGGCGGAGCCCGGGGGAGAGACCCAGTACTTC,CASSLEAEPGGETQYF
TRBV24-1,NA,15,TRBD1,TRBJ1-5,TGTGCCACCCAGGACAGGGCGGAAAGCAATCAGCCCCAGCATTTT,CATQDRAESNQPQHF
TRBV2,NA,14,NA,TRBJ2-5,TGTGCCAGCACGGGGGGGACAGGGACAGAGACCCAGTACTTC,CASTGGTGTETQYF
TRBV28,NA,17,NA,TRBJ1-6,TGTGCCAGCAGTTTAACGTTGGGGGGGGCCTCGTATTCACCCCTCCACTTT,CASSLTLGGASYSPLHF
TRBV19,NA,15,TRBD1,TRBJ1-6,TGTGCCAGTAGTATAACGACAGGGGGCAATTCACCCCTCCACTTT,CASSITTGGNSPLHF
TRBV24-1,NA,16,NA,TRBJ2-2,TGTGCCACCAGTGACACCAGCGAATCGAACACCGGGGAGCTGTTTTTT,CATSDTSESNTGELFF
TRBV18,NA,15,NA,TRBJ2-1,TGTGCCAGCTCACCACGGACAGAGACCTACAATGAGCAGTTCTTC,CASSPRTETYNEQFF
TRBV7-2,NA,11,NA,TRBJ1-2,TGTGCCAGCAGCCAAACGGTGGGCTACACCTTC,CASSQTVGYTF
TRBV6-5,NA,15,TRBD1,TRBJ1-1,TGTGCCAGCAGTTACTCGACAGGGGGCGGGTCTGAAGCTTTCTTT,CASSYSTGGGSEAFF
TRBV7-2,NA,13,NA,TRBJ1-4,TGTGCCAGCAGCCCTACTACAGGGGAAAAACTGTTTTTT,CASSPTTGEKLFF
TRBV2,NA,16,NA,TRBJ2-3,TGTGCCAGCAGTGCCCAGACAGGCCTTAGCACAGATACGCAGTATTTT,CASSAQTGLSTDTQYF
TRBV5-1,NA,17,TRBD2,TRBJ2-3,TGCGCCAGCAGCTCGGACTCTAGCGGGGGGGCCGCCAATACGCAGTATTTT,CASSSDSSGGAANTQYF
TRBV19,NA,14,TRBD1,TRBJ1-5,TGTGCCAGTAGTACCAGACAGGGGAATCAGCCCCAGCATTTT,CASSTRQGNQPQHF
TRBV11-2,NA,13,TRBD1,TRBJ1-2,TGTGCCAGCAGCTCCGGGACAGGGAATTACTACACCTTC,CASSSGTGNYYTF
TRBV6-5,NA,16,TRBD1,TRBJ2-5,TGTGCCAGCAGTTTCACCGGGACAGGGGGATCAGAGACCCAGTACTTC,CASSFTGTGGSETQYF
TRBV28,NA,16,TRBD2,TRBJ2-5,TGTGCCAGCAGTTCGGCTAGCGGGGGCCCTCAAGAGACCCAGTACTTC,CASSSASGGPQETQYF
TRBV25-1,NA,11,NA,TRBJ1-2,TGTGCCAGCAGTCTCAACTATGGCTACACCTTC,CASSLNYGYTF
TRBV5-8,NA,14,TRBD1,TRBJ2-1,TGTGCCAGCAGCTTGGGGACAGGGGATAACTTGCAGTTCTTC,CASSLGTGDNLQFF
TRBV6-2/TRBV6-3,NA,16,NA,TRBJ2-7,TGTGCCAGCAGTTACTCGACGGGGGAGCTCCCTATCGAGCAGTACTTC,CASSYSTGELPIEQYF
TRBV19,NA,14,TRBD1,TRBJ2-5,TGTGCCAGTAGTACCACAGGGGCTCAAGAGACCCAGTACTTC,CASSTTGAQETQYF
TRBV11-2,NA,13,NA,TRBJ2-5,TGTGCCAGCAGCCTGGAGGTGGAGGAGACCCAGTACTTC,CASSLEVEETQYF
TRBV6-5,NA,16,TRBD2,TRBJ2-3,TGTGCCAGCAGTTACAGGGGCGGGGGGGCGACAGATACGCAGTATTTT,CASSYRGGGATDTQYF
TRBV12-3/TRBV12-4,NA,13,TRBD1,TRBJ1-1,TGTGCCAGCAGTTTCGGGGACAGGTACGAAGCTTTCTTT,CASSFGDRYEAFF
TRBV3-1/TRBV3-2,NA,16,NA,TRBJ1-2,TGTGCCAGCAGCCAGACTCAGGACAGTAGAAACTATGGCTACACCTTC,CASSQTQDSRNYGYTF